This TCR beta chain was identified in a study of T cell clones after liver transplantation. Looking at the study overall: TCRbeta sequencing after a pre-transplant mixed lymphocyte reaction identified graft-donor-reactive clones, later tracked in post-transplant blood. Without induction therapy, subjects received standard immunosuppression until 12-24 months post-transplant.

Whole-study findings and limits: Rather than being deleted, graft donor-reactive T cells may have moved into the graft.

V trimming: 6 bases; J trimming: 4 bases; junction bases outside the gene matches: 11. This CDR3 is 16 amino acids long. The germline V gene encodes CDR1 SNHLY and CDR2 FYNNEI. This clone was detected a few times. Its antigen remains unidentified. CD3+CD4+ and CD3+CD8+ cells were FACS-sorted from thawed unstimulated PBMCs. Assay: immunoSEQ multiplex PCR; the TCRdb copy retains only in-frame clones and omits some. The sample shows about 25,000 clones, roughly 69% of them seen only once. The sequenced sample was CD4+ T cells from blood, obtained before liver transplant. V gene TRBV2 combines with J gene TRBJ2-1; the match to TRBD2 covers 8 bases. This TCR was sampled from a human donor who received a liver transplant. Here the CDR3 DNA reads TGTGCCAGCAGAGGCTTACTAGCGGAGAGTTACAATGAGCAGTTCTTC. Translation: CASRGLLAESYNEQFF. The full variable domain, rest sourced from reference TRBV2 and TRBJ2-1, is EPEVTQTPSHQVTQMGQEVILRCVPISNHLYFYWYRQILGQKVEFLVSFYNNEISEKSEIFDDQFSVERPDGSNFTLKIRSTKLEDSAMYFCASRGLLAESYNEQFFGPGTRLTVL.